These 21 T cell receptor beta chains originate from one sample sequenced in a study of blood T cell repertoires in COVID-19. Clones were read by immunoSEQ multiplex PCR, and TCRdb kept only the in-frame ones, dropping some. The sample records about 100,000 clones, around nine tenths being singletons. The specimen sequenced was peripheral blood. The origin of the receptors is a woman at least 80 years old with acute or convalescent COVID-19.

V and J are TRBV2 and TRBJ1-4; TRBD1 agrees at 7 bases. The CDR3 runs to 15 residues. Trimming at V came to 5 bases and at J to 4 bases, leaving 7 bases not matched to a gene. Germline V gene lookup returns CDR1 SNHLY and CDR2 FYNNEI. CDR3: CASSPMTGLNEKLFF. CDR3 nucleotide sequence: TGTGCCAGCAGTCCGATGACAGGGCTTAATGAAAAACTGTTTTTT.

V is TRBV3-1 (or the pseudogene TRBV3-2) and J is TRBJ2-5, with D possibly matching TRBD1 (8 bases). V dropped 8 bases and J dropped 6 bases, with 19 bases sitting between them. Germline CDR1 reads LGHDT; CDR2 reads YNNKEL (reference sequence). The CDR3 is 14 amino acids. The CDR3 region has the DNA TGTGCCAGCGGGGGGGGAGGACAGGGTCAGACCCAGTACTTC. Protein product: CASGGGGQGQTQYF.

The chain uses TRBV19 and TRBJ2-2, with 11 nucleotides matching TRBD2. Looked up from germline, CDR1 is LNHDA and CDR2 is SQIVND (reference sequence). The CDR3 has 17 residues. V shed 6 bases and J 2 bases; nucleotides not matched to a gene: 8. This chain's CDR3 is CASSHTTSGANTGELFF. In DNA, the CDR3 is TGTGCCAGTAGCCACACGACTAGCGGGGCCAACACCGGGGAGCTGTTTTTT.

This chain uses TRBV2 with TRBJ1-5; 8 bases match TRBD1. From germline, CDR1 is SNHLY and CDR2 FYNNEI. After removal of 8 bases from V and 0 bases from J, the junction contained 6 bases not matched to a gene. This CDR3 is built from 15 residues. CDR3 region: CASGTTGGSNQPQHF. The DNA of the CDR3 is TGTGCCAGCGGTACAACAGGGGGTAGCAATCAGCCCCAGCATTTT.

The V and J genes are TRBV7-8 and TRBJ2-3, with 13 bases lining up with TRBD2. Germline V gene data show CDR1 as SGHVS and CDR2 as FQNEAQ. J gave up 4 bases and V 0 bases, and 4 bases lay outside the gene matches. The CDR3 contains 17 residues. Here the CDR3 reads CASSLATSGRAADTQYF. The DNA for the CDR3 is TGTGCCAGCAGCTTAGCAACTAGCGGGAGGGCCGCAGATACGCAGTATTTT.

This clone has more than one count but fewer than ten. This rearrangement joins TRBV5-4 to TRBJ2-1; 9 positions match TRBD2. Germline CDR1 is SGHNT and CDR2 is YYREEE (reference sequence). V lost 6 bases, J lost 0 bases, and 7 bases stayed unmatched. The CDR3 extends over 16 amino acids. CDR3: CASTRTSESSYNEQFF. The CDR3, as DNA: TGTGCCAGCACCCGGACTAGCGAGAGCTCCTACAATGAGCAGTTCTTC.

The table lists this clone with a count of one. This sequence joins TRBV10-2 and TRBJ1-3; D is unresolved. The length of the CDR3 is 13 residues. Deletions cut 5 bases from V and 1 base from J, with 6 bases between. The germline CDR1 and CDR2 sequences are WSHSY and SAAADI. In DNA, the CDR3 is TGCGCCAGCAGTAGAGCTTCTGGAAACACCATATATTTT. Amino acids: CASSRASGNTIYF.

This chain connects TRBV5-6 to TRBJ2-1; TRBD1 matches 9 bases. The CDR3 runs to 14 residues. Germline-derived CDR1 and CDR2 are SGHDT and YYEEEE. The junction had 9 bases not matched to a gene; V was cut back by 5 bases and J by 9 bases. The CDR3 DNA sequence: TGTGCCAGCAGTCGAGGACAGGGGTTCCGTGAGCAGTTCTTC. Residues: CASSRGQGFREQFF.

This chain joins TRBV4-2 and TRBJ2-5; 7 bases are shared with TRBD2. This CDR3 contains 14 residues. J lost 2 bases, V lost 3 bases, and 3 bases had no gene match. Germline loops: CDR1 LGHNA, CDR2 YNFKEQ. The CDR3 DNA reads TGTGCCAGCAGCCACGGACTAGAGCAAGAGACCCAGTACTTC. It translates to CASSHGLEQETQYF.

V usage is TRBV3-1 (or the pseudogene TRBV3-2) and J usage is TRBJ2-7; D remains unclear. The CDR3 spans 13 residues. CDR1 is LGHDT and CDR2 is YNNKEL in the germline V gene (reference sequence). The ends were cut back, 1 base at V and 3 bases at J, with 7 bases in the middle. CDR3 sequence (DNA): TGTGCCAGCAGCCAAGTCCTGTTCTACGAGCAGTACTTC. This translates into CASSQVLFYEQYF.

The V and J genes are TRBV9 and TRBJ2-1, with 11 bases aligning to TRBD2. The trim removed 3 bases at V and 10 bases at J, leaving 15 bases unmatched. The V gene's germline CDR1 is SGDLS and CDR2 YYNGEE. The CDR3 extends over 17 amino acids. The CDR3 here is CASSAPGVAGGVREQFF. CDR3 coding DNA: TGTGCCAGCAGCGCCCCCGGGGTAGCGGGAGGGGTGCGGGAGCAGTTCTTC.

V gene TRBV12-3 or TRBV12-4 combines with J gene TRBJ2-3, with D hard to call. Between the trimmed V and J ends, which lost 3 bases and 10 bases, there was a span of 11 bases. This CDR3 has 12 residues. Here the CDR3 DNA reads TGTGCCAGCAGTTTGGCAAACGGAGCGCAGTATTTT. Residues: CASSLANGAQYF.

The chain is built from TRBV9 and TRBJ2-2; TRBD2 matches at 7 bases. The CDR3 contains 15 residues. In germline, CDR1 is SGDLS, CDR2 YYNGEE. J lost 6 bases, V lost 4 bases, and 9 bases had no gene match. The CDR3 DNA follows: TGTGCCAGCAGCCCCATGAGCGGGAAGGCCGGGGAGCTGTTTTTT. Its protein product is CASSPMSGKAGELFF.

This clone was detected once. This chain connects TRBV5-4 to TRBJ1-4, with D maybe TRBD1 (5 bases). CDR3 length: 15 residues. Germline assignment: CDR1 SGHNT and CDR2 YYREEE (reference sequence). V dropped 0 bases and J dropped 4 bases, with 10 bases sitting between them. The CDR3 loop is CASSLETGGNEKLFF. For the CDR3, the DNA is TGTGCCAGCAGCTTGGAAACAGGCGGTAATGAAAAACTGTTTTTT.

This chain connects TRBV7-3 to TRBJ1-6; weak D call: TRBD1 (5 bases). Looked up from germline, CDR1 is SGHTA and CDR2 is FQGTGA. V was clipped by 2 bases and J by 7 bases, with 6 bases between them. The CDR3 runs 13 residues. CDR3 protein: CASSLDSNSPLHF. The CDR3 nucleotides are TGTGCCAGCAGCTTAGACAGCAATTCACCCCTCCACTTT.

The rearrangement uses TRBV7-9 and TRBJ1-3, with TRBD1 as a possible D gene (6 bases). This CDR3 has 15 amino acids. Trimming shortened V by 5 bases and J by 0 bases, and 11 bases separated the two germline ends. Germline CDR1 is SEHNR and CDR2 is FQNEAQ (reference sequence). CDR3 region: CASSGQWGSGNTIYF. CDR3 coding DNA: TGTGCCAGCAGCGGACAGTGGGGCTCTGGAAACACCATATATTTT.

CDR3 in DNA: TGTGCCAGCATGCGGCGGGCGGGAGATACGCAGTATTTT. Its translation is CASMRRAGDTQYF. This chain joins TRBV2 and TRBJ2-3; TRBD2 might be the D (5 bases). The germline V gene encodes CDR1 SNHLY and CDR2 FYNNEI. Between the trimmed V and J ends, which lost 7 bases and 5 bases, there was a span of 13 bases. There are 13 residues in the CDR3.

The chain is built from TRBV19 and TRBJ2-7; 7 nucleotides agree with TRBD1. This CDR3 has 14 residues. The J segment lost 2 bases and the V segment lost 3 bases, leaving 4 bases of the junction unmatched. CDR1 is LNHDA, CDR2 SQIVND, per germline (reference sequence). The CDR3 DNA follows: TGTGCCAGTAGTATGGGACAGTTAGCCTACGAGCAGTACTTC. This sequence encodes CASSMGQLAYEQYF. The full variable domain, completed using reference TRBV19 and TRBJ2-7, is DGGITQSPKYLFRKEGQNVTLSCEQNLNHDAMYWYRQDPGQGLRLIYYSQIVNDFQKGDIAEGYSVSREKKESFPLTVTSAQKNPTAFYLCASSMGQLAYEQYFGPGTRLTVT.

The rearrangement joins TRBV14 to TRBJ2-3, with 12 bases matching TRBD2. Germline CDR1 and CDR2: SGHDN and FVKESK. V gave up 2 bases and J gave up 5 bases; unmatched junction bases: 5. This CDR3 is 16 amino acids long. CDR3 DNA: TGTGCCAGCAGCCAACGACTAGCGGGGGCCGGAGATACGCAGTATTTT. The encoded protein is CASSQRLAGAGDTQYF.

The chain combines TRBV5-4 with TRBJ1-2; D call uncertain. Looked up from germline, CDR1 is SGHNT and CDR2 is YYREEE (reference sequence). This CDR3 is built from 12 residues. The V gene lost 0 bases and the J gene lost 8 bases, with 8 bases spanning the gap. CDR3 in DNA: TGTGCCAGCAGCTTGGATGGGGAGGGCTACACCTTC. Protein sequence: CASSLDGEGYTF. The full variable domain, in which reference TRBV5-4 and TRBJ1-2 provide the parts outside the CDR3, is ETGVTQSPTHLIKTRGQQVTLRCSSQSGHNTVSWYQQALGQGPQFIFQYYREEENGRGNFPPRFSGLQFPNYSSELNVNALELDDSALYLCASSLDGEGYTFGSGTRLTVV.

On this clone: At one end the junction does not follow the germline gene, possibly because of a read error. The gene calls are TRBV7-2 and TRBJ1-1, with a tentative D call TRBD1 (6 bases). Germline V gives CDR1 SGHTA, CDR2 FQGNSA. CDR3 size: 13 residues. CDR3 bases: TGTGCCAGCAGTCGAAACCGGGACACCGAAGCTTTCTTT. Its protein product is CASSRNRDTEAFF.